Listed below are T cell receptor beta chains from one sample, sequenced in a study of blood T cell repertoires in COVID-19. Sequencing was performed with immunoSEQ multiplex PCR; in TCRdb, only in-frame clones are kept and a portion is missing. In the table there are 350,000 to 400,000 clones, roughly nine tenths of which are singletons. Sequencing used PBMCs or T cells enriched from blood (not recorded which). The receptors originated from a woman between 25 and 40 years old who had recovered from COVID-19. Each CDR3 is given with its conserved first and last residue. The D gene is left open where the match is weak. Size is stated for part of the rows, as once, few or many counts, or as a class when the clone is expanded.

>16|TRBJ1-5|TRBV5-5|TRBD1|.
CASSLVGDRDNQPQHF
TGTGCCAGCAGCTTGGTAGGCGACAGGGACAATCAGCCCCAGCATTTT
>12|TRBJ2-2|TRBV13|.|few
CASSHYTGELFF
TGTGCCAGCAGCCATTACACCGGGGAGCTGTTTTTT
>15|TRBJ2-1|TRBV7-3|.|.
CASSLGHRYSNEQFF
TGTGCCAGCAGCCTAGGACACCGGTACAGCAATGAGCAGTTCTTC
>16|TRBJ2-7|TRBV14|TRBD1|.
CASSQERDRVDGEQYF
TGTGCCAGCAGCCAAGAGCGAGACAGGGTTGATGGCGAGCAGTACTTC
>15|TRBJ2-3|TRBV3-1/TRBV3-2|TRBD1|once
CASSPRTGIPDTQYF
TGTGCCAGCAGCCCCCGGACAGGGATCCCTGATACGCAGTATTTT
>12|TRBJ1-1|TRBV29-1|TRBD1|.
CSVASGTAEAFF
TGCAGCGTGGCCTCTGGGACAGCTGAAGCTTTCTTT
>12|TRBJ1-6|TRBV7-8|.|.
CASSLDYSPLHF
TGTGCCAGCAGCTTAGACTATTCACCCCTCCACTTT
>14|TRBJ2-7|TRBV5-4|TRBD2|.
CASSTGGNSYEQYF
TGTGCCAGCAGCACGGGGGGGAACTCCTACGAGCAGTACTTC
>17|TRBJ2-1|TRBV18|TRBD2|once
CASSLLLAGKAYNEQFF
TGTGCCAGCTCACTATTGCTAGCGGGAAAGGCCTACAATGAGCAGTTCTTC
>15|TRBJ1-2|TRBV5-1|TRBD1|.
CASTSTTGNLYGYTF
TGCGCCAGCACCTCAACGACAGGGAATCTCTATGGCTACACCTTC
>17|TRBJ2-1|TRBV11-2|TRBD2|.
CASSLVFTSGRAYEQFF
TGTGCCAGCAGCTTAGTCTTCACTAGCGGGAGGGCGTATGAGCAGTTCTTC
>14|TRBJ1-2|TRBV19|.|.
CASTKGTQGYGYTF
TGTGCCAGTACCAAAGGGACGCAGGGGTATGGCTACACCTTC
>13|TRBJ2-1|TRBV13|TRBD1|.
CASSSTGGDEQFF
TGTGCCAGCAGCTCAACAGGGGGCGATGAGCAGTTCTTC
>13|TRBJ2-7|TRBV12-3/TRBV12-4|.|.
CASSFQDSPEQYF
TGTGCCAGCAGTTTCCAGGACAGTCCCGAGCAGTACTTC
>13|TRBJ1-1|TRBV7-2|.|.
CASSKLQYTEAFF
TGTGCCAGCAGCAAGCTACAGTACACTGAAGCTTTCTTT
>14|TRBJ1-1|TRBV2|.|.
CASSRGGAQTEAFF
TGTGCCAGCTCCCGGGGGGGGGCCCAAACTGAAGCTTTCTTT
>16|TRBJ2-4|TRBV19|TRBD1|.
CASSLDRGPAKNIQYF
TGTGCCAGTAGTCTGGACAGGGGGCCAGCCAAAAACATTCAGTACTTC
>13|TRBJ1-1|TRBV15|.|.
CATSRKGVGEAFF
TGTGCCACCAGCAGGAAGGGGGTTGGTGAAGCTTTCTTT
>16|TRBJ2-4|TRBV18|.|.
CASSPPMAGEFNIQYF
TGTGCCAGCTCACCACCGATGGCAGGTGAATTTAACATTCAGTACTTC
>14|TRBJ1-4|TRBV29-1|.|.
CSVVPSGDGEKLFF
TGCAGCGTTGTACCCTCAGGGGACGGTGAAAAACTGTTTTTT
>13|TRBJ2-7|TRBV4-1|.|.
CASSQDWQGEQYF
TGCGCCAGCAGCCAAGATTGGCAGGGCGAGCAGTACTTC
>14|TRBJ1-1|TRBV10-2|.|.
CASSGSGGHTEAFF
TGCGCCAGCAGTGGTTCCGGGGGACACACTGAAGCTTTCTTT
>17|TRBJ2-1|TRBV2|TRBD2|.
CASSEETSGRPWDEQFF
TGTGCCAGCAGTGAAGAGACTAGCGGGAGGCCCTGGGATGAGCAGTTCTTC
>13|TRBJ2-1|TRBV3-1/TRBV3-2|TRBD2|.
CASSQTTSGRILF
TGTGCCAGCAGCCAGACGACTAGCGGGAGAATACTCTTC
>17|TRBJ2-1|TRBV18|TRBD2|.
CASSPLPAGLAGTEQFF
TGTGCCAGCTCACCCTTACCCGCTGGACTAGCGGGTACGGAGCAGTTCTTC
>15|TRBJ2-1|TRBV3-1/TRBV3-2|TRBD2|.
CASSQVGGSYNEQFF
TGTGCCAGCAGCCAAGTGGGGGGGTCCTACAATGAGCAGTTCTTC
>16|TRBJ2-1|TRBV27|TRBD2|.
CASSSHLAGAYNEQFF
TGTGCCAGCAGTTCTCACCTAGCGGGAGCTTATAATGAGCAGTTCTTC
>11|TRBJ1-3|TRBV29-1|.|few
CSAIKGNTIYF
TGCAGCGCAATTAAAGGAAACACCATATATTTT
>14|TRBJ2-4|TRBV19|.|few
CASSGQTGENIQYF
TGTGCCAGTAGCGGACAGACTGGGGAAAACATTCAGTACTTC
>14|TRBJ1-5|TRBV4-1|.|.
CASSQGQSGQPQHF
TGCGCCAGCAGCCAAGGGCAGTCAGGTCAGCCCCAGCATTTT
>16|TRBJ1-4|TRBV4-2|TRBD1|.
CASSDPGQAPNEKLFF
TGTGCCAGCAGCGACCCGGGACAGGCCCCGAATGAAAAACTGTTTTTT
>13|TRBJ2-1|TRBV11-3|.|.
CASSHPGDNEQFF
TGTGCCAGCAGCCACCCAGGGGACAATGAGCAGTTCTTC
>13|TRBJ2-3|TRBV6-6|.|.
CASRSQATDTQYF
TGTGCCAGCAGGTCACAGGCCACAGATACGCAGTATTTT
>13|TRBJ2-1|TRBV10-2|.|many
CASSGLEYNEQFF
TGCGCCAGCAGTGGACTAGAATACAATGAGCAGTTCTTC
>13|TRBJ2-5|TRBV19|.|.
CASSEGGQETQYF
TGTGCCAGTAGTGAGGGGGGGCAAGAGACCCAGTACTTC
>17|TRBJ2-7|TRBV5-6|.|.
CASSLVALGQRSYEQYF
TGTGCCAGCAGCTTGGTGGCGTTGGGGCAGAGGTCCTACGAGCAGTACTTC
>17|TRBJ2-7|TRBV30|TRBD1|.
CACSGTGGWSDSYEQYF
TGTGCCTGCTCCGGGACAGGGGGCTGGTCGGACTCCTACGAGCAGTACTTC
>16|TRBJ2-1|TRBV5-8|TRBD1|.
CASSTGTGGYLDEQFF
TGTGCCAGCAGCACCGGGACAGGGGGTTATCTGGATGAGCAGTTCTTC
>15|TRBJ1-5|TRBV9|TRBD1|.
CASSVAGTAFEPQHF
TGTGCCAGCAGCGTAGCTGGGACAGCCTTCGAGCCCCAGCATTTT
>12|TRBJ1-2|TRBV29-1|.|.
CSVLGADYGYTF
TGCAGCGTTCTTGGCGCGGACTATGGCTACACCTTC
>11|TRBJ1-1|TRBV7-2|.|.
CASSLLTEAFF
TGTGCCAGCAGCTTACTCACTGAAGCTTTCTTT
>16|TRBJ2-3|TRBV14|TRBD2|.
CASSALAGGVTDTQYF
TGTGCCAGCAGCGCACTAGCGGGAGGGGTCACAGATACGCAGTATTTT
>16|TRBJ1-1|TRBV6-2/TRBV6-3|TRBD1|.
CASSYSTGGVNTEAFF
TGTGCCAGCAGTTACTCGACAGGGGGAGTGAACACTGAAGCTTTCTTT
>15|TRBJ2-2|TRBV6-5|.|.
CAGGDTGRRTGELFF
TGTGCCGGGGGGGATACAGGGAGGAGGACCGGGGAGCTGTTTTTT
>16|TRBJ2-5|TRBV7-2|TRBD2|.
CASSLAVASGSETQYF
TGTGCCAGCAGCTTAGCGGTAGCTAGCGGGAGTGAGACCCAGTACTTC
>14|TRBJ2-5|TRBV2|.|.
CASSEEQPQETQYF
TGTGCCAGCAGTGAAGAACAGCCCCAAGAGACCCAGTACTTC